What follows is one T cell receptor (beta chain) and its context. Original processing notes: Reference gene primers were amplified, and this amplification served to estimate nucleated cell counts. Libraries were prepared by immunoSEQ multiplex PCR; TCRdb keeps only in-frame clonotypes and omits some of them. For V, J and clone size, that table is used; D and trimming come from the DNA. The table shows some 170,000 clones, with nearly 80% occurring only once. The sample belongs to a study of blood T cell repertoires in COVID-19. In the study overall: The United States, Italy and Spain provided the acute and convalescent COVID-19 samples. The analysed material was cDNA or gDNA that came from T cells, B-cell-depleted T cells, or PBMCs.

The CDR3 length is 15 residues. Trimming took 1 base from V and 4 from J, leaving 11 bases between them. Germline assignment: CDR1 SGHRS and CDR2 YFSETQ. The sequence derives from a woman in her 70s with acute or convalescent COVID-19. The chain couples TRBV5-1 to TRBJ2-2; D is uncertain. Sequenced material: peripheral blood. The CDR3 coding sequence is TGCGCCAGCAGCTTGTCCCCCTTGGCCACCGGGGAGCTGTTTTTT. Its translation: CASSLSPLATGELFF.